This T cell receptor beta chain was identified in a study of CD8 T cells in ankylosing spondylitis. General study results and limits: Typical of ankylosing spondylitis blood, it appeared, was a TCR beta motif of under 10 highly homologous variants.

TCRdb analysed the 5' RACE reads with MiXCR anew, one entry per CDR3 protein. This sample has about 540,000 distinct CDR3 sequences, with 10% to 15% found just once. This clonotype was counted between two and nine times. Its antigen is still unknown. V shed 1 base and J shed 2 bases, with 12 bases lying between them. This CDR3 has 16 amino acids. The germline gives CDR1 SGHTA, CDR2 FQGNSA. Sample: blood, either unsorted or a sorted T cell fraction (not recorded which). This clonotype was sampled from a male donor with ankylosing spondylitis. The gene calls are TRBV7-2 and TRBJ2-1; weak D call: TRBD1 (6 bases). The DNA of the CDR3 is TGTGCCAGCAGCTTAGGGCCTTCAGGGGCCTACAATGAGCAGTTCTTC. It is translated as CASSLGPSGAYNEQFF.